This T cell receptor (beta chain) derives from a study of blood T cell repertoires in COVID-19. In the study overall: Samples of COVID-19 (acute and convalescent) were obtained from the United States, Italy and Spain.

The CDR3 sequence is 16 residues long. CDR1 is SGHNT and CDR2 is YYREEE in the germline V gene (reference sequence). V lost 5 bases, J lost 1 base, and 18 bases lay in between. Profiled with immunoSEQ multiplex PCR; TCRdb holds only in-frame clones, not every one. This table has about 440,000 clones, about 91% appearing once. This clone was seen a few times. This clonotype was obtained from a woman aged 45 to 65 with COVID-19, enrolled during active disease. The specimen sequenced was peripheral blood. This chain uses TRBV5-4 with TRBJ1-1, with a tentative D call TRBD1 (6 bases). The CDR3: CASSRTPGHSNTEAFF. CDR3 nucleotides: TGTGCCAGCAGTCGGACCCCGGGACATTCGAACACTGAAGCTTTCTTT. Together with reference TRBV5-4 and TRBJ1-1, the CDR3 gives the full variable domain: ETGVTQSPTHLIKTRGQQVTLRCSSQSGHNTVSWYQQALGQGPQFIFQYYREEENGRGNFPPRFSGLQFPNYSSELNVNALELDDSALYLCASSRTPGHSNTEAFFGQGTRLTVV.